This T cell receptor beta chain was captured in a study of shared clonotypes between healthy human individuals. With respect to this clone: As yet, its antigen is unknown.

Regarding the study as a whole: Large sequencing depth failed to make sorted-subset sequencing complete, rarefaction showed. Clonotype sharing across several donors was observed for around 5.1% of naive CD4 clonotypes.

Using immunoSEQ multiplex PCR, the repertoire was profiled, and TCRdb retains in-frame clones only, with some absent. Found here are roughly 2.2 million clones, roughly 93% of them singletons; the top ten hold 0.39%. The donor population consisted of healthy HIV-negative adults with no recent acute infections or vaccinations. CDR1 and CDR2 from the germline V gene are SGHTA and FQGNSA. V shed 1 base and J shed 7 bases, with 14 bases lying between them. The CDR3 runs to 15 residues. Sequenced material: naive CD4+ T cells from PBMCs. The subset here: CD45RA+ positively selected. This sequence originates from a man in his late teens or twenties in good health. Some clones in this sample may be carry-over from other donors' samples. The rearrangement uses TRBV7-2 and TRBJ1-3; D remains ambiguous. The CDR3 sequence: CASSLEARSMNTIYF. CDR3 DNA sequence: TGTGCCAGCAGCTTAGAGGCCAGATCTATGAACACCATATATTTT.